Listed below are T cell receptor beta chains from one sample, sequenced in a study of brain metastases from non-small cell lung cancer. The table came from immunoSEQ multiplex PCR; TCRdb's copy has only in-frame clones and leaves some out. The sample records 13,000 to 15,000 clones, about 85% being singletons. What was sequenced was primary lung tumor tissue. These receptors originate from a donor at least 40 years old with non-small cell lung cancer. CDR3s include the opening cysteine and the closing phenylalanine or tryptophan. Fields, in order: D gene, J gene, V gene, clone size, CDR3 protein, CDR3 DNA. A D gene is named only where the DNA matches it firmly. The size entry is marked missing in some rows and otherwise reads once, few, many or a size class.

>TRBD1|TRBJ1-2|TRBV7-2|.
CASSDRVQTGYTF
TGTGCCAGCTCGGACAGGGTACAAACAGGCTACACCTTC
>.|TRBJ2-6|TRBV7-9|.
CASSLPSKHISGANVLTF
TGTGCCAGCAGCCTTCCCTCGAAACACATCTCTGGGGCCAACGTCCTGACTTTC
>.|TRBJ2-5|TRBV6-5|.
CASTPSGAKETQYF
TGTGCCAGCACACCCTCAGGGGCGAAGGAGACCCAGTACTTC
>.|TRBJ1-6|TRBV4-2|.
CASNQVGQNYNSPLHF
TGTGCCAGCAACCAAGTAGGACAGAACTATAATTCACCCCTCCACTTT
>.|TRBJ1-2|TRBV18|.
CASSPPSSGGYTF
TGTGCCAGCTCACCACCGTCGAGCGGTGGCTACACCTTC
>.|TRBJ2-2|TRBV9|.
CASRLGLSNTGELFF
TGTGCCAGCCGCCTGGGGCTTTCGAACACCGGGGAGCTGTTTTTT
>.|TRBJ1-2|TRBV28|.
CATTDNGYTF
TGTGCCACCACGGACAATGGCTACACCTTC
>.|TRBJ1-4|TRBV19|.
CASSEDRLNEKLFF
TGTGCCAGTAGTGAGGACAGACTTAATGAAAAACTGTTTTTT
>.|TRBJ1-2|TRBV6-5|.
CASNNIPGGTNGYTF
TGTGCCAGCAACAACATCCCGGGTGGGACTAACGGCTACACCTTC
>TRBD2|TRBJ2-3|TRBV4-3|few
CASSQDAGADTQYF
TGCGCCAGCAGCCAAGATGCGGGGGCAGATACGCAGTATTTT
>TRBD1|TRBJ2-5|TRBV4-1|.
CASSPDRGRGGETQYF
TGCGCCAGCAGCCCAGACAGGGGGCGGGGAGGGGAGACCCAGTACTTC
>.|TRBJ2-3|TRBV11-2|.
CASRVGDTQYF
TGTGCCAGCAGGGTTGGGGATACGCAGTATTTT
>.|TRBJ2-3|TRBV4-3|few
CASSQDARATQYF
TGCGCCAGCAGCCAAGATGCCCGCGCCACGCAGTATTTT
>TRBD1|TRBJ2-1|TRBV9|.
CASSVASPYGTGGHNEQFF
TGTGCCAGCAGCGTAGCCTCTCCTTACGGGACAGGGGGTCACAATGAGCAGTTCTTC
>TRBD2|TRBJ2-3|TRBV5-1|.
CASSLSGGPGDTQYF
TGCGCCAGCAGCTTGAGCGGGGGCCCAGGGGATACGCAGTATTTT
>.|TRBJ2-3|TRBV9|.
CASSVSGTRGDTQYF
TGTGCCAGCAGCGTGTCCGGGACACGAGGAGATACGCAGTATTTT
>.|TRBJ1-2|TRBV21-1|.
CASSKELRGRGYGYTF
TGTGCCAGCAGCAAAGAATTGAGGGGTCGAGGCTATGGCTACACCTTC
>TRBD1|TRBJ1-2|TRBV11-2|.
CASSPDRGGYTF
TGTGCTAGCAGTCCGGACAGGGGAGGCTACACCTTC
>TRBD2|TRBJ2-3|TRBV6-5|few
CASRDGTSGGDTQYF
TGTGCCAGCAGGGACGGGACTAGCGGAGGGGATACGCAGTATTTT
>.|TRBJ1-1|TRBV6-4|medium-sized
CASSPTTGTTEAFF
TGTGCCAGCAGCCCGACGACAGGTACTACTGAAGCTTTCTTT
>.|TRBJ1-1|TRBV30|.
CAWSVRPPTEAFF
TGTGCCTGGAGTGTACGTCCCCCCACTGAAGCTTTCTTT
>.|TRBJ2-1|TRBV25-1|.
CASSEGAIYNEQFF
TGTGCCAGCAGTGAAGGGGCCATCTACAATGAGCAGTTCTTC
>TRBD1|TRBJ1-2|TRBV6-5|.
CASSPQTGRYGYTF
TGTGCCAGCAGTCCCCAGACAGGGCGCTATGGCTACACCTTC
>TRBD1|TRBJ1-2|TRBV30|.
CAWSRTGFYGYTF
TGTGCCTGGAGTAGGACAGGTTTTTATGGCTACACCTTC
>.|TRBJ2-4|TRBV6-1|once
CASRNTGPLGDIQYF
TGTGCCAGCAGAAACACGGGCCCCCTCGGGGACATTCAGTACTTC
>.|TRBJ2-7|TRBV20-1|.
CSTGRGREQYF
TGCAGTACGGGTAGGGGGAGGGAGCAATACTTC
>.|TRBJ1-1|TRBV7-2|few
CASSLDAWNTEAFF
TGTGCCAGCAGCTTAGACGCATGGAACACTGAAGCTTTCTTT
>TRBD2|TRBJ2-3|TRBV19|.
CATRLAGDTQYF
TGTGCCACTAGACTAGCGGGGGATACGCAGTATTTT
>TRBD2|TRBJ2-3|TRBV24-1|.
CATSDLGGGVTDTQYF
TGTGCCACCAGTGATTTGGGCGGGGGGGTCACAGATACGCAGTATTTT
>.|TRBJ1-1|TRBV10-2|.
CASSESVGSRITEAFF
TGCGCCAGCAGTGAGTCGGTAGGTTCCAGAATCACTGAAGCTTTCTTT
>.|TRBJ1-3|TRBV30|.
CAWSSTVTGNTIYF
TGTGCCTGGAGTTCAACAGTAACTGGAAACACCATATATTTT
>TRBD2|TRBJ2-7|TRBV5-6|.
CASSLSGAYYEQYF
TGTGCCAGCAGCTTGAGCGGGGCGTACTACGAGCAGTACTTC